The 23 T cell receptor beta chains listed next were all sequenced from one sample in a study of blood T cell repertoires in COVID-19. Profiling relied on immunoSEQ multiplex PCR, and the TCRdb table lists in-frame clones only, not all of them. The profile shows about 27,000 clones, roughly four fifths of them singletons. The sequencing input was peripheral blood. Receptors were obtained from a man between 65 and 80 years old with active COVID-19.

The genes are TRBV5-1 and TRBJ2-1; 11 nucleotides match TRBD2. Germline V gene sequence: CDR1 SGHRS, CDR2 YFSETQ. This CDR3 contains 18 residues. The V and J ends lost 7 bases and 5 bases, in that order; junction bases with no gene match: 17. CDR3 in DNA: TGCGCCAGCTGCCCCCGGGATAGCGGGGGGGCCGTGGACAATGAGCAGTTCTTC. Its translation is CASCPRDSGGAVDNEQFF.

This CDR3 is CASSSGLAGAYNEQFF. The CDR3 DNA is TGTGCCAGCAGTAGTGGTTTAGCGGGAGCCTACAATGAGCAGTTCTTC. The V gene is TRBV7-2, the J gene TRBJ2-1; TRBD2 aligns across 9 bases. This CDR3 is 16 amino acids long. Germline V gene data show CDR1 as SGHTA and CDR2 as FQGNSA. Trimming took 6 bases from V and 2 from J; bases not matched to a gene: 8.

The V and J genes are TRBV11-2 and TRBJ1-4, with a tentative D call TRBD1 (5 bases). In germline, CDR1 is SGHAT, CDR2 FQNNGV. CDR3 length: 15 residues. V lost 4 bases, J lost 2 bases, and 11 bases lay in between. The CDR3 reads CASSWGVGTNEKLFF. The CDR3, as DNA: TGTGCCAGCAGCTGGGGGGTGGGGACTAATGAAAAACTGTTTTTT.

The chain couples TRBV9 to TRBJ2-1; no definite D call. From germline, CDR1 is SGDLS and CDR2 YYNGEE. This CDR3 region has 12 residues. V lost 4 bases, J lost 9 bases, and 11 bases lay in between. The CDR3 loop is CASSPNYSEQFF. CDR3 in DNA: TGTGCCAGCAGCCCAAACTACTCTGAGCAGTTCTTC.

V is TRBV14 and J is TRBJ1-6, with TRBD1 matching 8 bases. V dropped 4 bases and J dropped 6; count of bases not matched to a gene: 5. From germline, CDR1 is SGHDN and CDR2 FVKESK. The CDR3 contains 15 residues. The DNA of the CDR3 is TGTGCCAGCAGCCCCGGACAGGGTCTTAATTCACCCCTCCACTTT. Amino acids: CASSPGQGLNSPLHF. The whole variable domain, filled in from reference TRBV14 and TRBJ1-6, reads EAGVTQFPSHSVIEKGQTVTLRCDPISGHDNLYWYRRVMGKEIKFLLHFVKESKQDESGMPNNRFLAERTGGTYSTLKVQPAELEDSGVYFCASSPGQGLNSPLHFGNGTRLTVT.

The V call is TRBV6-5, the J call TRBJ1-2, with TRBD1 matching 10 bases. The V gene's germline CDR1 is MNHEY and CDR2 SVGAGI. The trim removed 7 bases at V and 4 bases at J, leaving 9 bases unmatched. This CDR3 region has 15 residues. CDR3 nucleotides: TGTGCCAGCAAATCAGACAGGGGGCATGGCTATGGCTACACCTTC. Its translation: CASKSDRGHGYGYTF.

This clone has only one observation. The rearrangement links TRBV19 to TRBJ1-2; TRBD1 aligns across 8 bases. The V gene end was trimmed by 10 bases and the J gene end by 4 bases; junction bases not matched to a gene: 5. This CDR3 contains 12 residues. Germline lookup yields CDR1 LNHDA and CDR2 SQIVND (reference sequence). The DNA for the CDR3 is TGTGCCACCAACAGGGGGACCTATGGCTACACCTTC. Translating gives CATNRGTYGYTF.

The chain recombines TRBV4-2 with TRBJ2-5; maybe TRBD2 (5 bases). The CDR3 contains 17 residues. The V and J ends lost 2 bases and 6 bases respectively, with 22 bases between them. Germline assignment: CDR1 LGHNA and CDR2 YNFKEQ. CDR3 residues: CASSQNTGSAGMKTQYF. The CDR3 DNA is TGTGCCAGCAGCCAAAATACTGGGTCGGCCGGGATGAAGACCCAGTACTTC.

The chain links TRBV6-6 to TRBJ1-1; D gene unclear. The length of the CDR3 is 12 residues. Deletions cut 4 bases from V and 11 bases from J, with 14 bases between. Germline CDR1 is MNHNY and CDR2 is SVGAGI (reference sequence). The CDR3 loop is CASSSQSGGAFF. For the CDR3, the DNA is TGTGCCAGCAGTTCGCAATCGGGCGGGGCTTTCTTT.

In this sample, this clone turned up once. The CDR3 DNA follows: TGTGCCAGCAAAGTGAGGGATAGCAATCAGCCCCAGCATTTT. It codes for CASKVRDSNQPQHF. V is TRBV6-5 and J is TRBJ1-5; unclear D gene. V lost 7 bases and J lost 0, with 10 bases in between. Germline V CDR1 and CDR2: MNHEY, SVGAGI. This CDR3 has 14 residues.

This CDR3 reads CASTKSGERGEQYF. The DNA for the CDR3 is TGTGCCAGCACGAAGAGCGGGGAGCGGGGGGAGCAGTACTTC. This chain joins TRBV3-1 (or the pseudogene TRBV3-2) and TRBJ2-7; 8 positions match TRBD2. Germline V gene data show CDR1 as LGHDT and CDR2 as YNNKEL (reference sequence). V trimming: 7 bases; J trimming: 7 bases; junction bases outside the gene matches: 12. The CDR3 totals 14 residues.

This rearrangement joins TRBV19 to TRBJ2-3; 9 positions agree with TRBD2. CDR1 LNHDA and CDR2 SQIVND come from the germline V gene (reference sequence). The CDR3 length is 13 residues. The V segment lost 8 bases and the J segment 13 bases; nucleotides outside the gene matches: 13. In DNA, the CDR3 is TGTGCCAGTGGCACGCGCGGGACTAGCTTCAAGTATTTT. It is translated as CASGTRGTSFKYF.

CDR3 loop: CASVDRGLVYEKLFF. The CDR3 nucleotides are TGTGCCAGTGTGGACAGGGGGCTGGTGTATGAAAAACTGTTTTTT. The V call is TRBV27, the J call TRBJ1-4, with 11 bases aligning to TRBD1. CDR1 and CDR2 (germline): MNHEY, SMNVEV (reference sequence). CDR3 length equals 15 residues. The J segment lost 6 bases and the V segment lost 9 bases, leaving 9 bases of the junction unmatched.

CDR3 region: CASSQDPQAMNTEAFF. The CDR3 region has the DNA TGCGCCAGCAGCCAAGATCCCCAGGCGATGAACACTGAAGCTTTCTTT. The chain is built from TRBV4-1 and TRBJ1-1; D remains unclear. Germline V gives CDR1 MGHRA, CDR2 YSYEKL. The ends were cut back, 0 bases at V and 0 bases at J, with 11 bases in the middle. The CDR3 is 16 residues long.

CDR3 sequence (DNA): TGTGCCACCAGCAGAGATTCGGGACTAGCGGAGTACAATGAGCAGTTCTTC. Its translation is CATSRDSGLAEYNEQFF. J is TRBJ2-1 and V is TRBV15; 11 nucleotides align to TRBD2. This CDR3 comprises 17 residues. CDR1 LNHNV and CDR2 YYDKDF come from the germline V gene (reference sequence). After removal of 0 bases from V and 4 bases from J, the junction contained 5 bases not matched to a gene.

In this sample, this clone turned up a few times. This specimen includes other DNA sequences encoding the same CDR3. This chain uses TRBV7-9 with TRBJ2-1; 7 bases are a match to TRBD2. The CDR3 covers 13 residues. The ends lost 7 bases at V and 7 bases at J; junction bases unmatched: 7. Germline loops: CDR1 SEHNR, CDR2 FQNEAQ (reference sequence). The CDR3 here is CASMAGAYNEQFF. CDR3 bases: TGTGCCAGCATGGCGGGAGCTTATAATGAGCAGTTCTTC.

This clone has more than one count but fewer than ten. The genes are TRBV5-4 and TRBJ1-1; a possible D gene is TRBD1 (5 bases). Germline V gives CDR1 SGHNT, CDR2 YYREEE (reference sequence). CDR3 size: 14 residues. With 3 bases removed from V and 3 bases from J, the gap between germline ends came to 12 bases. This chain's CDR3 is CASSWGSGDTEAFF. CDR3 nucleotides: TGTGCCAGCAGCTGGGGCTCGGGGGACACTGAAGCTTTCTTT.

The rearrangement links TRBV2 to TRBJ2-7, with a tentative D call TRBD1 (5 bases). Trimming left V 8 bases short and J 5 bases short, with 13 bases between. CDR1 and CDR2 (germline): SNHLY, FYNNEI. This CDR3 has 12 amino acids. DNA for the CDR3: TGTGCCAGCGGTCGACAGCCCCACGAGCAGTACTTC. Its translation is CASGRQPHEQYF.

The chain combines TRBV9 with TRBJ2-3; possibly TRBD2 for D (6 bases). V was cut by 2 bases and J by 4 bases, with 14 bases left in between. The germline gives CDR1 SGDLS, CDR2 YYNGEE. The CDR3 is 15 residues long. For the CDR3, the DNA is TGTGCCAGCAGCGTCCTGGGCTCGGGGGCAGATACGCAGTATTTT. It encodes CASSVLGSGADTQYF.

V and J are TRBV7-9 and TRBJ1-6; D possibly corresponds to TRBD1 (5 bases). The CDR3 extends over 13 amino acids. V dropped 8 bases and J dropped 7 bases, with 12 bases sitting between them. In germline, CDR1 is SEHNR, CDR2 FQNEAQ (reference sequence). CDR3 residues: CASVDSGNSPLHF. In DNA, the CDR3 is TGTGCCAGCGTCGACAGTGGGAATTCACCCCTCCACTTT.

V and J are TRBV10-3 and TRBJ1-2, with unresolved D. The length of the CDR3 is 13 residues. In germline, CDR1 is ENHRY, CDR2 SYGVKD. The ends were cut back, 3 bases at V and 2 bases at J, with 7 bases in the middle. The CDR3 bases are TGTGCCATCAGTGAAGAGTGGAACTATGGCTACACCTTC. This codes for CAISEEWNYGYTF.

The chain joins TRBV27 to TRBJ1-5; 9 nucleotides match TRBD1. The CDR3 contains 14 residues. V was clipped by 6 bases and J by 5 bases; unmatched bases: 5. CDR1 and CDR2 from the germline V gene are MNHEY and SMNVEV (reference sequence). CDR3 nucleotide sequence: TGTGCCAGCAGGGGACAGGGCCCCTATCAGCCCCAGCATTTT. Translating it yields CASRGQGPYQPQHF.

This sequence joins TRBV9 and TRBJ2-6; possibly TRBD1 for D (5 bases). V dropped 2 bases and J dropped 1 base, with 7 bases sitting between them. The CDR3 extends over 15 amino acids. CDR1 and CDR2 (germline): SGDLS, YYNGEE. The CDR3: CASSVRESGANVLTF. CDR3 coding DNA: TGTGCCAGCAGCGTCAGGGAATCTGGGGCCAACGTCCTGACTTTC.